The sequence of this TCR beta chain was determined in a study of blood T cell repertoires in COVID-19. Across the study: Samples came from the United States, Italy and Spain, spanning acute and convalescent COVID-19. T cells, B-cell-depleted T cells, or PBMCs supplied cDNA or gDNA.

Methods used by the authors: Scientists estimated how many nucleated cells there were by amplifying reference gene primers. This table comes from immunoSEQ multiplex PCR, and its TCRdb copy is limited to in-frame clones, with some not included. The V and J calls and clone size come from that table; D and trimming were worked out from the DNA. The table includes about 90,000 clones, 80% detected once. CDR3 length: 14 amino acids. Germline values: CDR1 MDHEN, CDR2 SYDVKM. Comments on this clone: An end of the junction does not agree with germline; a read error may underlie this.

This sequence was found in a woman aged 65 to 85 with acute or convalescent COVID-19. The genes are TRBV28 and TRBJ1-6; no firm D call. The sample comprised peripheral blood. DNA of the CDR3: TGTGCCAGCAATTTAGTATCCGCGGAGTCACCCCTCCACTTT. Its protein product is CASNLVSAESPLHF.